The rows below give T cell receptor beta chains drawn from one sample of a study of siplizumab effects on memory and regulatory T cells. Repertoires were generated with immunoSEQ multiplex PCR, while TCRdb's copy carries only in-frame clones and drops some. Here the sample spans about 50,000 clones, just over 95% being singletons. The sample taken for sequencing was naive CD8+ T cells sorted from blood. Receptors were obtained from a human donor in good health. Both conserved end residues are part of each CDR3. A D gene is named only where the DNA matches it firmly. Rows may omit the clone size; those that give it use once, few, many or a size class.

-	TRBV4-3	TRBJ2-4	-	TGCGCCAGCAGCCAAGAAATGAGAACCAAAAACATTCAGTACTTC	CASSQEMRTKNIQYF
TRBD2	TRBV30	TRBJ2-7	once	TGTGCCTCCCAGTTTGTCGGGACTAGCTCCTACGAGCAGTACTTC	CASQFVGTSSYEQYF
-	TRBV9	TRBJ1-2	-	TGTGCCAGCAGCGGGTGGGACGGAGTCTATGGCTACACCTTC	CASSGWDGVYGYTF
TRBD1	TRBV9	TRBJ2-7	-	TGTGCCAGCAGCGTAGGGACAGGGAAATCCGAGCAGTACTTC	CASSVGTGKSEQYF
TRBD1	TRBV7-7	TRBJ2-7	-	TGTGCTAGCAGCCCCGGACAGGGCCCCTACGAGCAGTACTTC	CASSPGQGPYEQYF
-	TRBV5-6	TRBJ1-5	-	TGTGCCAGCAGCTGGGCAGGGACCAATCAGCCCCAGCATTTT	CASSWAGTNQPQHF
TRBD2	TRBV7-9	TRBJ2-5	-	TGTGCCAGCAGCTTCCTAGCGGGAAGCCAAGAGACCCAGTACTTC	CASSFLAGSQETQYF
TRBD1	TRBV6-5	TRBJ1-1	-	TGTGCCAGCAGTTACTCGGAAACAGGGGGACCTGAAGCTTTCTTT	CASSYSETGGPEAFF
TRBD2	TRBV4-1	TRBJ2-1	-	TGCGCCAGCAGTCGTGGGAGGTCTAGCGGTAACAATGAGCAGTTCTTC	CASSRGRSSGNNEQFF
TRBD1	TRBV28	TRBJ2-6	-	TGTGCCAGCAGTTTTACCGGGACAGCCATGCGGGGGGCCAACGTCCTGACTTTC	CASSFTGTAMRGANVLTF
-	TRBV9	TRBJ1-4	-	TGTGCCAGCAGAGGCGGGACGGCAGATGAAAAACTGTTTTTT	CASRGGTADEKLFF
-	TRBV30	TRBJ2-1	-	TGTGCCTGGAGCCAAATAGGGTCCTCCTACAATGAGCAGTTCTTC	CAWSQIGSSYNEQFF
-	TRBV11-3	TRBJ2-1	-	TGTGCCAGCAGCGCCGGATGGGAGCAGTTCTTC	CASSAGWEQFF
-	TRBV7-9	TRBJ2-5	-	TGTGCCAGCAGCCAGAAACGGATCGGGGAGACCCAGTACTTC	CASSQKRIGETQYF
-	TRBV27	TRBJ2-1	-	TGTGCCAGCAAAGGCTACAATGAGCAGTTCTTC	CASKGYNEQFF
-	TRBV21-1	TRBJ2-7	-	TGTGCCAGCAGCAAAGCCATGAAGTCGGATCCCCCCCACGAGCAGTACTTC	CASSKAMKSDPPHEQYF
-	TRBV2	TRBJ1-1	-	TGTGCCAGCCAGCCGCAAGACCCGAACACTGAAGCTTTCTTT	CASQPQDPNTEAFF
TRBD1	TRBV29-1	TRBJ2-6	-	TGCAGCGCTCTGACAGGGAGCTCTGGGGCCAACGTCCTGACTTTC	CSALTGSSGANVLTF
-	TRBV5-1	TRBJ2-7	-	TGCGCCAGCAGCTTAACAATGAGCTACGAGCAGTACTTC	CASSLTMSYEQYF
TRBD2	TRBV7-2	TRBJ2-1	-	TGTGCCAGCAGCTCGACTCTAGCGGGAGGGTCTATGGGTGAGCAGTTCTTC	CASSSTLAGGSMGEQFF
-	TRBV15	TRBJ2-6	-	TGTGCCACCAGGAGCACTGGGGCCAACGTCCTGACTTTC	CATRSTGANVLTF
-	TRBV7-2	TRBJ1-2	-	TGTGCCAGCAGCTTAGAAGCAGTTGGCTACACCTTC	CASSLEAVGYTF
-	TRBV29-1	TRBJ1-3	once	TGCAGCGTTGAATGGCAGGGCCATGGAAACACCATATATTTT	CSVEWQGHGNTIYF
-	TRBV7-9	TRBJ1-1	-	TGTGCCAGCAGCTTGACAGGTCGGGATACTGAAGCTTTCTTT	CASSLTGRDTEAFF
TRBD1	TRBV14	TRBJ2-2	once	TGTGCCAGCAGCCCCAGGGGGCGAGGGACCGGGGAGCTGTTTTTT	CASSPRGRGTGELFF
TRBD2	TRBV7-8	TRBJ2-5	-	TGTGCCAGCAGCCAGTCACTAGCGGTCACAGAGACCCAGTACTTC	CASSQSLAVTETQYF
-	TRBV2	TRBJ2-7	-	TGTGCCAGCAGTGGCGGGACCTCCTACGAGCAGTACTTC	CASSGGTSYEQYF
-	TRBV9	TRBJ2-2	-	TGTGCCAGCAGCACCCCTAGTTCCGCCGGGGAGCTGTTTTTT	CASSTPSSAGELFF
-	TRBV6-1	TRBJ1-1	-	TGTGCCAGCAGTGAAGGGTTAGGGGTTACTGAAGCTTTCTTT	CASSEGLGVTEAFF
TRBD1	TRBV6-5	TRBJ1-1	-	TGTGCCAGCGGGCAGGGGGCAGATGAAGCTTTCTTT	CASGQGADEAFF
TRBD2	TRBV27	TRBJ2-1	-	TGTGCCAGCAGTGGTCCCCCAGCGGGAGGTTACAATGAGCAGTTCTTC	CASSGPPAGGYNEQFF
-	TRBV11-2	TRBJ2-1	-	TGTGCCAGCAGCGGCCAGGCCAGGGTTGATGAGCAGTTCTTC	CASSGQARVDEQFF
TRBD2	TRBV4-3	TRBJ2-3	-	TGCGCCAGCCCCCTTGCGGGAGCACTGACAGATACGCAGTATTTT	CASPLAGALTDTQYF
TRBD2	TRBV14	TRBJ2-7	-	TGTGCCAGCCCCTTACTAGCGGGAGACCCGGAGGGCTCCTACGAGCAGTACTTC	CASPLLAGDPEGSYEQYF
-	TRBV20-1	TRBJ2-7	-	TGCAGTGCTAGGGACAGCTACGAGCAGTACTTC	CSARDSYEQYF
-	TRBV5-4	TRBJ2-2	-	TGTGCCAGCTGCCGGATGAGCACCGGGGAGCTGTTTTTT	CASCRMSTGELFF
TRBD1	TRBV29-1	TRBJ2-1	-	TGCAGCGTTGTAAGACAGGGGGATCACAGTGAGCAGTTCTTC	CSVVRQGDHSEQFF
-	TRBV28	TRBJ2-4	-	TGTGCCAGCAGTTTAGGGGCCAAAAACATTCAGTACTTC	CASSLGAKNIQYF
TRBD2	TRBV10-3	TRBJ2-7	-	TGTGCCATCAGTCTAGCTAGCGGGACGTACGAGCAGTACTTC	CAISLASGTYEQYF
TRBD2	TRBV4-3	TRBJ2-1	-	TGCGCCAGCAGCCAAGATCCTGGCGGGGGCTACAATGAGCAGTTCTTC	CASSQDPGGGYNEQFF
-	TRBV7-3	TRBJ1-3	-	TGTGCCAGCAGCTTAACCGGTAGCTCTGGAAACACCATATATTTT	CASSLTGSSGNTIYF
TRBD1	TRBV28	TRBJ1-2	-	TGTGCCAGCAGTGACAGGGCCGACTATGGCTACACCTTC	CASSDRADYGYTF
-	TRBV4-1	TRBJ1-1	-	TGCGCCAGCAGCCAAGAGGCGGATTTCATGAACACTGAAGCTTTCTTT	CASSQEADFMNTEAFF
-	TRBV4-2	TRBJ2-1	-	TGTGCCAGCAGCCAAGACAGGGGTGGGAGTGAGCAGTTCTTC	CASSQDRGGSEQFF
TRBD1	TRBV30	TRBJ2-1	-	TGTGCCTGGAGTGTTGTAAGGGGGCTCTTCAATGAGCAGTTCTTC	CAWSVVRGLFNEQFF
TRBD2	TRBV28	TRBJ2-1	-	TGTGCCAGCAGTTTGGGCGGGAGAAAAAATGAGCAGTTCTTC	CASSLGGRKNEQFF
-	TRBV7-3	TRBJ2-1	-	TGTGCCAGCGGTGGGTTGGAGCAGTTCTTC	CASGGLEQFF
TRBD1	TRBV28	TRBJ2-3	-	TGTGCCAGCAGTCCGACAGGGTCCGATACGCAGTATTTT	CASSPTGSDTQYF
-	TRBV27	TRBJ1-5	-	TGTGCCAGCAGTTTACTCGCGGCTCCGGAGGGCAATCAGCCCCAGCATTTT	CASSLLAAPEGNQPQHF
-	TRBV30	TRBJ2-6	-	TGTGCCTGGAGTCCTGGGACCTCTGGGGCCAACGTCCTGACTTTC	CAWSPGTSGANVLTF
TRBD2	TRBV7-8	TRBJ2-1	-	TGTGCCAGCAGGGGGACTAGCGAGATCTCCTCTGCCCCCACAGATGAGCAGTTCTTC	CASRGTSEISSAPTDEQFF
-	TRBV4-2	TRBJ2-3	-	TGTGCCAGCAGCCAAGCCCGGGTTGGAGATACGCAGTATTTT	CASSQARVGDTQYF
TRBD2	TRBV4-1	TRBJ2-1	-	TGCGCCAGCAGCCAAGGGACTAGCGTAGGAGAGCAGTTCTTC	CASSQGTSVGEQFF